The sequence of this T cell receptor (beta chain) was determined in a study of T-cell memory formation after mild COVID-19. For the study at large: Clusters of TCRs were largely donor specific.

This clonotype was detected ten times or more. TCRdb re-analysed the 5' RACE reads in MiXCR, keeping a single row per CDR3 protein. Found here are about 140,000 distinct CDR3 sequences, 11% to 15% of them singletons; the top ten hold less than 30%. The CDR3 sequence is 14 residues long. V lost 5 bases and J lost 0, with 11 bases in between. Germline CDR1 is SGHTA and CDR2 is FQGTGA. The sequenced sample was PBMCs or a T cell subset sorted from them (not recorded which). This clonotype was sampled from an adult woman who had mild COVID-19 (a few samples of this study predate the infection). Cell type and time point are not known. The J gene is TRBJ2-7, the V gene TRBV7-3; D is possibly TRBD2 (5 bases). The DNA for the CDR3 is TGTGCCAGCAGCCCCAGCGGCCCCTCCTACGAGCAGTACTTC. Translated: CASSPSGPSYEQYF.